The clone carrying this T cell receptor beta chain appeared a few times. These data are taken from a study of T cells after yellow fever vaccination. V lost 4 bases, J lost 4 bases, and 14 bases lay in between. Germline assignment: CDR1 SGHRS and CDR2 YFSETQ. CDR3 length equals 15 residues. TCRdb processed the 5' RACE reads anew with MiXCR; each CDR3 protein has one entry. The sample has about 160,000 distinct CDR3 sequences, less than 9% seen once. This clonotype originated in a man between 18 and 35 years old who received the YFV17D yellow fever vaccine. The chain carries TRBV5-1 and TRBJ1-4; the D gene is possibly TRBD1 (6 bases). Here the sequenced sample was CD4+ T cells sorted from PBMCs, taken more than 4 days after the first yellow fever vaccination. The CDR3 here is CASSHERGGNEKLFF. In DNA form, the CDR3 reads TGCGCCAGCAGCCACGAGAGGGGGGGTAATGAAAAACTGTTTTTT.